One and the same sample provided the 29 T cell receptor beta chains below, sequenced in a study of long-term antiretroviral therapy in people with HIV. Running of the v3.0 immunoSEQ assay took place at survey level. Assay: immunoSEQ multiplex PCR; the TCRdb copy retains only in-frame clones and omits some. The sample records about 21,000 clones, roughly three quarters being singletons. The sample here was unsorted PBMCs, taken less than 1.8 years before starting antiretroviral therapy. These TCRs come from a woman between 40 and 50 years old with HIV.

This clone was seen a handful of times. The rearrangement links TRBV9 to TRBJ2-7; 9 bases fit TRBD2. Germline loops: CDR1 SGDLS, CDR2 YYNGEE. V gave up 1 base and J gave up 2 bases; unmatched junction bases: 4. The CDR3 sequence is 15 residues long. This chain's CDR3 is CASSVTRGGPYEQYF. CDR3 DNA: TGTGCCAGCAGCGTAACGCGGGGGGGCCCCTACGAGCAGTACTTC.

CDR3 region: CASSILTTNSNQPQHF. CDR3 nucleotide sequence: TGTGCCAGTAGTATCTTAACGACAAATAGCAATCAGCCCCAGCATTTT. The chain couples TRBV19 to TRBJ1-5; D is unresolved. Trimming pared 3 bases from V and 0 bases from J, leaving 12 bases between. Looked up from germline, CDR1 is LNHDA and CDR2 is SQIVND (reference sequence). This CDR3 is 16 amino acids long.

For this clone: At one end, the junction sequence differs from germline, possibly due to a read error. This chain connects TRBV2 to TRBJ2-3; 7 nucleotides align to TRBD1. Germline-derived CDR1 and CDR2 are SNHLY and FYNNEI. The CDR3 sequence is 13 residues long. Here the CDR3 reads CASREDRADTQYF. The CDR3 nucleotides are TGTGCCAGCAGAGAAGACAGGGCCGATACGCAGTATTTT. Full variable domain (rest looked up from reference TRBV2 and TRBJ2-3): EPEVTQTPSHQVTQMGQEVILRCVPISNHLYFYWYRQILGQKVEFLVSFYNNEISEKSEIFDDQFSVERPDGSNFTLKIRSTKLEDSAMYFCASREDRADTQYFGPGTRLTVL.

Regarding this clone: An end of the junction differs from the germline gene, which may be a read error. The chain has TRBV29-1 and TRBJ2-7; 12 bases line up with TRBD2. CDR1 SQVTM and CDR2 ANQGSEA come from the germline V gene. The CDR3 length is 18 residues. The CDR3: CSVLGGADPGLAGYAQYF. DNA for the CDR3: TGCAGCGTCCTAGGGGGGGCCGACCCGGGACTAGCGGGCTACGCGCAGTACTTC.

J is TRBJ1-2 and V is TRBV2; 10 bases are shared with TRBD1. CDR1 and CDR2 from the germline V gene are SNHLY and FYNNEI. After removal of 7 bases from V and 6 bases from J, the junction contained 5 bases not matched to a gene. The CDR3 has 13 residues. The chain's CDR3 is CASKDRGLDGYTF. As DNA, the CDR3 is TGTGCCAGCAAAGACAGGGGGCTTGATGGCTACACCTTC.

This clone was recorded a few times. CDR3 sequence: CASSLTGMGTDTQYF. DNA of the CDR3: TGTGCCAGCAGCCTGACAGGGATGGGCACAGATACGCAGTATTTT. The chain has TRBV11-1 and TRBJ2-3; 7 bases are shared with TRBD1. After removal of 5 bases from V and 1 base from J, the junction contained 6 bases not matched to a gene. CDR3 length equals 15 residues. Germline CDR1 and CDR2: SGHAT and FQDESV (reference sequence).

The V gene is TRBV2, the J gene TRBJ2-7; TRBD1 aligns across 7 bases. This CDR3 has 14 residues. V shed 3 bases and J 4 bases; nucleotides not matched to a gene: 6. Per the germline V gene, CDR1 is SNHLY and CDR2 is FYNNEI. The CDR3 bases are TGTGCCAGCAGTGATCAAGGGGGCGAGTACGAGCAGTACTTC. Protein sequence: CASSDQGGEYEQYF. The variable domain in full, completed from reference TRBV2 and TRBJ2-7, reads EPEVTQTPSHQVTQMGQEVILRCVPISNHLYFYWYRQILGQKVEFLVSFYNNEISEKSEIFDDQFSVERPDGSNFTLKIRSTKLEDSAMYFCASSDQGGEYEQYFGPGTRLTVT.

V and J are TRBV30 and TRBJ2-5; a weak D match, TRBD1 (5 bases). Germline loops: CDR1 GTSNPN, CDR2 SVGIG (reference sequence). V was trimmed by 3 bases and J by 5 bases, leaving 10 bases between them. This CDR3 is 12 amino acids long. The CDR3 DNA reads TGTGCCTGGAGAACAGGCGGCGAGACCCAGTACTTC. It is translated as CAWRTGGETQYF.

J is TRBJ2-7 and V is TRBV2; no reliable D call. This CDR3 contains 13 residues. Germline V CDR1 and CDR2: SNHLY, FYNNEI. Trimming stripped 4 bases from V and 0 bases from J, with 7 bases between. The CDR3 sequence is CASSGGSSYEQYF. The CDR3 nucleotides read TGTGCCAGCAGTGGTGGCAGCTCCTACGAGCAGTACTTC.

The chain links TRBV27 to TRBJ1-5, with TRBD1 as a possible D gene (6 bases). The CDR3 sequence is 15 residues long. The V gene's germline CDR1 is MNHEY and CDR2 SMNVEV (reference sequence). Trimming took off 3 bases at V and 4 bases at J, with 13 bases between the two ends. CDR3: CASSLMSQGNQPQHF. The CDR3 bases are TGTGCCAGCAGTTTGATGTCGCAGGGGAATCAGCCCCAGCATTTT.

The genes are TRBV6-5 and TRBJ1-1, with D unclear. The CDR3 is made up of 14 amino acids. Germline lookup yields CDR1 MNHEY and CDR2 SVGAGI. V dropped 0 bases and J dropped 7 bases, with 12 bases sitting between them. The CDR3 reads CASSYSWEIDEAFF. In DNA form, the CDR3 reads TGTGCCAGCAGTTACTCGTGGGAGATAGATGAAGCTTTCTTT.

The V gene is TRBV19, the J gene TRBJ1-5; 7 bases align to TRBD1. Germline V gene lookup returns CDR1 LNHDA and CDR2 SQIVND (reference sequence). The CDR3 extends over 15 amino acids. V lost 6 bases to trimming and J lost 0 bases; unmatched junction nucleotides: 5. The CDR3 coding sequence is TGTGCCAGTAGCGATCAGGGGGTTAGCAATCAGCCCCAGCATTTT. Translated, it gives CASSDQGVSNQPQHF.

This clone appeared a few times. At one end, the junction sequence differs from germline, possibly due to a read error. Here the CDR3 DNA reads TGTGCCAGCAGCTTGGGAAGCCGCCCCTACGAGCAGTACTTC. This sequence encodes CASSLGSRPYEQYF. The chain combines TRBV5-3 with TRBJ2-7; D is unclear. TRBV5-3 is marked as an open reading frame, function uncertain. The CDR3 has 14 amino acids.

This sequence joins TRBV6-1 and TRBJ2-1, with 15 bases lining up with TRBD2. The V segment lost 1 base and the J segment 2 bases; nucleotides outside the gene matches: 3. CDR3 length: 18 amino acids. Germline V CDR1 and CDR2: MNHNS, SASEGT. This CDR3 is CASSEGGLAGGPYNEQFF. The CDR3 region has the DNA TGTGCCAGCAGTGAAGGGGGACTAGCGGGGGGCCCCTACAATGAGCAGTTCTTC.

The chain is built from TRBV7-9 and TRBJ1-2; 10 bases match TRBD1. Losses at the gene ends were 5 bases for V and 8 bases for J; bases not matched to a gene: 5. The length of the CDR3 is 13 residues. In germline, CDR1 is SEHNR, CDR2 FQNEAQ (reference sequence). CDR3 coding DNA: TGTGCCAGCAGCCCCGGACAGGGGGAAGGCTACACCTTC. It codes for CASSPGQGEGYTF. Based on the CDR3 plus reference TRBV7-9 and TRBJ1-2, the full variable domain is DTGVSQNPRHKITKRGQNVTFRCDPISEHNRLYWYRQTLGQGPEFLTYFQNEAQLEKSRLLSDRFSAERPKGSFSTLEIQRTEQGDSAMYLCASSPGQGEGYTFGSGTRLTVV.

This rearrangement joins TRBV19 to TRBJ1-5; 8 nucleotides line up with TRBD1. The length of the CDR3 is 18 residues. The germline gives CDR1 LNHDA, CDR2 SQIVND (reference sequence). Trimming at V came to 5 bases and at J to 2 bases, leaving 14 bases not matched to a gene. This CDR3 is CASSRPSSTGVGNQPQHF. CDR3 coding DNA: TGTGCCAGTAGTCGACCCTCCTCGACAGGGGTCGGCAATCAGCCCCAGCATTTT. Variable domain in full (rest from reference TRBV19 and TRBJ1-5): DGGITQSPKYLFRKEGQNVTLSCEQNLNHDAMYWYRQDPGQGLRLIYYSQIVNDFQKGDIAEGYSVSREKKESFPLTVTSAQKNPTAFYLCASSRPSSTGVGNQPQHFGDGTRLSIL.

Here the CDR3 reads CASSFQTANTGELFF. The DNA for the CDR3 is TGTGCCAGCAGCTTCCAGACAGCGAACACCGGGGAGCTGTTTTTT. This rearrangement joins TRBV11-2 to TRBJ2-2; D might be TRBD1 (5 bases). The CDR3 has 15 residues. V lost 3 bases and J lost 0, with 8 bases in between. Germline values: CDR1 SGHAT, CDR2 FQNNGV.

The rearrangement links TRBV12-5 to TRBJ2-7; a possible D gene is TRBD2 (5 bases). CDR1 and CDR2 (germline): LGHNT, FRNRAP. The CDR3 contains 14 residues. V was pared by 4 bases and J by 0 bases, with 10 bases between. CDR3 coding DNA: TGTGCTAGTGGTTATTCGGGGAGCTCCTACGAGCAGTACTTC. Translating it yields CASGYSGSSYEQYF.

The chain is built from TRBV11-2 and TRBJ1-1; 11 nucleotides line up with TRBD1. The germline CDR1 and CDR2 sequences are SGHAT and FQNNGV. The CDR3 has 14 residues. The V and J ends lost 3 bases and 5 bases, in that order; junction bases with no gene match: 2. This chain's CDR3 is CASSFGTGGTEAFF. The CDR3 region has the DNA TGTGCCAGCAGCTTTGGGACAGGGGGTACTGAAGCTTTCTTT.

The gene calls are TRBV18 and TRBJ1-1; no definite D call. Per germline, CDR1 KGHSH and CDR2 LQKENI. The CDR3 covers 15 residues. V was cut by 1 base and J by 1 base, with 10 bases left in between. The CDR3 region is CASSPREGGNTEAFF. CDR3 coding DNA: TGTGCCAGCTCACCACGTGAGGGAGGGAACACTGAAGCTTTCTTT. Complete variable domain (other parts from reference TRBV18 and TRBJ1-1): NAGVMQNPRHLVRRRGQEARLRCSPMKGHSHVYWYRQLPEEGLKFMVYLQKENIIDESGMPKERFSAEFPKEGPSILRIQQVVRGDSAAYFCASSPREGGNTEAFFGQGTRLTVV.

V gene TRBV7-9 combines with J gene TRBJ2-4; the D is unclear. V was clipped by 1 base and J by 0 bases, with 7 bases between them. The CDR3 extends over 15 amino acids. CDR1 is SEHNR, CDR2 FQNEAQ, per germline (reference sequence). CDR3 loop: CASSLVWGAKNIQYF. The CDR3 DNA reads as TGTGCCAGCAGCTTAGTGTGGGGAGCCAAAAACATTCAGTACTTC.

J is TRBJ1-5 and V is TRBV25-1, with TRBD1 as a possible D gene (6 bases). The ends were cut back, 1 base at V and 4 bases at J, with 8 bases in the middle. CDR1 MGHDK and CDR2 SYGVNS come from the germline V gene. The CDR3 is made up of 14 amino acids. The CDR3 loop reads CASSELGGNQPQHF. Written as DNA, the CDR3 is TGTGCCAGCAGTGAATTAGGGGGAAATCAGCCCCAGCATTTT. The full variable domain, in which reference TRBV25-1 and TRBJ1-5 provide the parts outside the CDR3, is EADIYQTPRYLVIGTGKKITLECSQTMGHDKMYWYQQDPGMELHLIHYSYGVNSTEKGDLSSESTVSRIRTEHFPLTLESARPSHTSQYLCASSELGGNQPQHFGDGTRLSIL.

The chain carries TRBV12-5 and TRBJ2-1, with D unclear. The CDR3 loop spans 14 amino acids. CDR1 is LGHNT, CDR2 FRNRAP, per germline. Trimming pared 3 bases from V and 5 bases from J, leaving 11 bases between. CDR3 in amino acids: CASGFPQLHNEQFF. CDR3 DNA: TGTGCTAGTGGTTTCCCCCAATTACACAATGAGCAGTTCTTC.

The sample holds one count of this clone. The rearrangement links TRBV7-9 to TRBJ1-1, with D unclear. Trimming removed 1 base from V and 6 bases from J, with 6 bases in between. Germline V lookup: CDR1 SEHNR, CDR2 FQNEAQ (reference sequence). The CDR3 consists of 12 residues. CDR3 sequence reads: CASSLGAAEAFF. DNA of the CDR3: TGTGCCAGCAGCTTAGGTGCTGCTGAAGCTTTCTTT. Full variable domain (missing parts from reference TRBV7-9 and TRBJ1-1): DTGVSQNPRHKITKRGQNVTFRCDPISEHNRLYWYRQTLGQGPEFLTYFQNEAQLEKSRLLSDRFSAERPKGSFSTLEIQRTEQGDSAMYLCASSLGAAEAFFGQGTRLTVV.

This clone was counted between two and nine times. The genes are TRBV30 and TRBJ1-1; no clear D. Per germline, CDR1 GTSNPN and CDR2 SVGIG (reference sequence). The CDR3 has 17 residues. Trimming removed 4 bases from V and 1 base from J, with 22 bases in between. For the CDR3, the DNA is TGTGCCTGGAATCCGGGATTCAAGGGAAGACGGAACACTGAAGCTTTCTTT. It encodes CAWNPGFKGRRNTEAFF.

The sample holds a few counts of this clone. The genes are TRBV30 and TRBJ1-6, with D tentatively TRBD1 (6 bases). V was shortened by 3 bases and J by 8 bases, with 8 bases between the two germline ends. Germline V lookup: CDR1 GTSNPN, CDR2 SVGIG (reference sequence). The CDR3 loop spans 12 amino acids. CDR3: CAWRGADSPLHF. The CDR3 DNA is TGTGCCTGGAGGGGGGCCGATTCACCCCTCCACTTT.

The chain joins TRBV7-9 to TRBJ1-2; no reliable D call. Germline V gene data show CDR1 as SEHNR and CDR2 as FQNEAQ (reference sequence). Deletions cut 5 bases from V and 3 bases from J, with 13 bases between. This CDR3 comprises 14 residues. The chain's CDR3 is CASSPLGSHYGYTF. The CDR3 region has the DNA TGTGCCAGCAGCCCGTTGGGAAGCCACTATGGCTACACCTTC.

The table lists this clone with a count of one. The CDR3 nucleotides read TGTGCCAGCAGCTCCTTTTCGAGCTTCCGGCCCACAGATACGCAGTATTTT. It encodes CASSSFSSFRPTDTQYF. The genes are TRBV7-2 and TRBJ2-3; D unresolved. V dropped 4 bases and J dropped 2 bases, with 19 bases sitting between them. The CDR3 spans 17 residues. Germline V gene lookup returns CDR1 SGHTA and CDR2 FQGNSA. Full variable domain (remainder filled in from reference TRBV7-2 and TRBJ2-3): GAGVSQSPSNKVTEKGKDVELRCDPISGHTALYWYRQSLGQGLEFLIYFQGNSAPDKSGLPSDRFSAERTGGSVSTLTIQRTQQEDSAVYLCASSSFSSFRPTDTQYFGPGTRLTVL.

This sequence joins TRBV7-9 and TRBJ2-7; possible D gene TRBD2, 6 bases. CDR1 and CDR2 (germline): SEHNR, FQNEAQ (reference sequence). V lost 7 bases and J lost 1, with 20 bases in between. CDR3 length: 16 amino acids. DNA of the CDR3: TGTGCCAGCAACCCCGCCGGCCGGGACTCTTCCTACGAGCAGTACTTC. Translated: CASNPAGRDSSYEQYF.